The following is a T cell receptor beta chain sequence with its context. The record originates from a study of blood T cell repertoires in COVID-19. Per germline, CDR1 SGHAT and CDR2 FQNNGV. With 1 base removed from V and 10 bases from J, the gap between germline ends came to 10 bases. The CDR3 loop spans 13 amino acids. TCRdb keeps only in-frame clones here, not all; method: immunoSEQ multiplex PCR. The sample comprises about 370,000 clones, around 92% of which are singletons, and 3% rests with the top ten. This receptor was taken from a woman aged 30 to 39 with COVID-19, enrolled during active disease. The V and J genes are TRBV11-2 and TRBJ1-4; possibly TRBD1 for D (6 bases). Sequencing was carried out using peripheral blood. The CDR3 loop is CASSLGSDRKLFF. As DNA, the CDR3 is TGTGCCAGCAGCTTAGGTTCGGACAGAAAACTGTTTTTT.